This T cell receptor beta chain emerged from a study of T-cell memory formation after mild COVID-19. Study-level findings and limits: The authors left the SARS-CoV-2 specificity of second-wave clones peaking on day 37 unconfirmed.

One entry per CDR3 protein results from TCRdb running MiXCR on the 5' RACE reads. Of 470,000 or so distinct CDR3 sequences in the sample, 25% are singletons; the top ten hold approximately 12%. V lost 6 bases, J lost 2 bases, and 13 bases stayed unmatched. CDR3 length: 16 amino acids. CDR1 and CDR2 from the germline V gene are SGHRS and YFSETQ. A remark on this clonotype: Its target is unknown.

The chain carries TRBV5-1 and TRBJ1-2, with 7 bases fitting TRBD1. The source material was PBMCs or a T cell subset sorted from them (not recorded which). This sequence originates from an adult woman who had mild COVID-19 (a few samples of this study predate the infection). Cell type and time point are not known. CDR3 sequence reads: CASTEGGGGLNYGYTF. CDR3 nucleotide sequence: TGCGCCAGCACCGAAGGTGGAGGGGGCCTGAACTATGGCTACACCTTC.